Presented here are 17 T cell receptor beta chains from one specimen sequenced in a study of identical twins. TCRdb itself ran the 5' RACE reads through MiXCR, one entry per CDR3 protein. The table includes approximately 530,000 distinct CDR3 sequences, about 22% detected once. The sample was also reused in another study, on yellow fever vaccine responses in identical twins.

What was sequenced was CD4+ T cells sorted from blood. All receptors derive from a woman younger than 35 in good health.

This clonotype was observed a few times. This CDR3 is CSVEGRSGNTIYF. The CDR3 region has the DNA TGCAGCGTTGAAGGTCGCTCTGGAAACACCATATATTTT. The chain is built from TRBV29-1 and TRBJ1-3; D remains ambiguous. The CDR3 is made up of 13 amino acids. Germline V gives CDR1 SQVTM, CDR2 ANQGSEA. V was pared by 1 base and J by 0 bases, with 4 bases between.

This clonotype has just a few counts. The V call is TRBV5-1, the J call TRBJ2-3; no clear D gene. V dropped 4 bases and J dropped 1 base, with 13 bases sitting between them. The CDR3 length is 15 residues. Germline V gives CDR1 SGHRS, CDR2 YFSETQ. The CDR3 spells CASSRRQLGTDTQYF. In DNA, the CDR3 is TGCGCCAGCAGCCGTAGGCAGCTGGGCACAGATACGCAGTATTTT.

This chain connects TRBV20-1 to TRBJ2-5; tentative D call: TRBD1 (6 bases). V dropped 6 bases and J dropped 5 bases, with 19 bases sitting between them. The germline CDR1 and CDR2 sequences are DFQATT and SNEGSKA (reference sequence). The CDR3 length is 14 residues. The chain's CDR3 is CSASQTGLTETQYF. For the CDR3, the DNA is TGCAGTGCCAGCCAGACAGGTCTAACGGAGACCCAGTACTTC.

This clonotype was recorded a few times. The chain has TRBV5-1 and TRBJ2-1; D is unclear. This CDR3 is built from 15 residues. From germline, CDR1 is SGHRS and CDR2 YFSETQ. V was pared by 1 base and J by 8 bases, with 16 bases between. The CDR3 spells CASSLLPGLSDEQFF. The CDR3 nucleotides read TGCGCCAGCAGCTTGCTCCCTGGGTTGAGCGATGAGCAGTTCTTC.

This clonotype was picked up a small number of times. The chain is built from TRBV20-1 and TRBJ2-3, with 8 nucleotides matching TRBD2. The CDR3 has 15 amino acids. The germline CDR1 and CDR2 sequences are DFQATT and SNEGSKA (reference sequence). V gave up 4 bases and J gave up 1 base; unmatched junction bases: 7. The CDR3 DNA reads TGCAGTGCTACCCCCCAGACTAGCGGCACAGATACGCAGTATTTT. It is translated as CSATPQTSGTDTQYF.

J is TRBJ2-1 and V is TRBV24-1; 9 bases line up with TRBD1. The germline V gene encodes CDR1 KGHDR and CDR2 SFDVKD. V gave up 2 bases and J gave up 2 bases; unmatched junction bases: 3. The CDR3 has 16 amino acids. The CDR3, as DNA: TGTGCCACCAGTGATTCGACAGGGGGACCCTACAATGAGCAGTTCTTC. It codes for CATSDSTGGPYNEQFF.

There are a few counts of this clonotype. This sequence joins TRBV29-1 and TRBJ2-1; weak D call: TRBD2 (6 bases). V shed 6 bases and J shed 0 bases, with 9 bases lying between them. Germline values: CDR1 SQVTM, CDR2 ANQGSEA. The CDR3 is made up of 13 amino acids. CDR3 DNA: TGCAGCGTCACTAGCAGCTCCTACAATGAGCAGTTCTTC. Encoded protein: CSVTSSSYNEQFF.

The V call is TRBV7-2, the J call TRBJ2-7; tentatively, D is TRBD1 or TRBD2 (6 bases each). The CDR3 totals 15 residues. The germline V gene encodes CDR1 SGHTA and CDR2 FQGNSA. Trimming took 4 bases from V and 3 from J, leaving 16 bases between them. The CDR3 DNA reads TGTGCCAGCAGCTCGGCGGGACAAGAATTCTACGAGCAGTACTTC. The encoded protein is CASSSAGQEFYEQYF. The full variable domain, rest sourced from reference TRBV7-2 and TRBJ2-7, is GAGVSQSPSNKVTEKGKDVELRCDPISGHTALYWYRQSLGQGLEFLIYFQGNSAPDKSGLPSDRFSAERTGGSVSTLTIQRTQQEDSAVYLCASSSAGQEFYEQYFGPGTRLTVT.

The rearrangement uses TRBV20-1 and TRBJ1-4; no reliable D call. Germline V gives CDR1 DFQATT, CDR2 SNEGSKA (reference sequence). V lost 5 bases to trimming and J lost 10 bases, with 20 bases between them. The CDR3 runs to 14 residues. CDR3 coding DNA: TGCAGTGCTCACGAAGGGAATATGGAAGGAAAACTGTTTTTT. Translation gives CSAHEGNMEGKLFF.

This chain joins TRBV25-1 and TRBJ2-2, with D possibly matching TRBD2 (5 bases). Germline V lookup: CDR1 MGHDK, CDR2 SYGVNS. The CDR3 covers 14 residues. V lost 2 bases to trimming and J lost 4 bases, with 8 bases between them. The CDR3 here is CASSEKGVTGELFF. The CDR3 DNA reads TGTGCCAGCAGTGAAAAGGGAGTCACCGGGGAGCTGTTTTTT.

This clonotype was observed a few times. J is TRBJ1-1 and V is TRBV15; D possibly corresponds to TRBD1 (5 bases). The germline V gene encodes CDR1 LNHNV and CDR2 YYDKDF (reference sequence). The CDR3 contains 14 residues. Trimming took off 0 bases at V and 2 bases at J, with 7 bases between the two ends. The CDR3 DNA reads as TGTGCCACCAGCAGAGATGGGGCAAACACTGAAGCTTTCTTT. This gives the protein CATSRDGANTEAFF.

V gene TRBV6-5 combines with J gene TRBJ2-4; 10 nucleotides line up with TRBD1. The CDR3 loop spans 16 amino acids. In germline, CDR1 is MNHEY, CDR2 SVGAGI. V dropped 4 bases and J dropped 3; count of bases not matched to a gene: 6. CDR3: CASSSGTGAFKNIQYF. DNA of the CDR3: TGTGCCAGCAGTTCCGGGACAGGGGCCTTCAAAAACATTCAGTACTTC.

Remarks on this clonotype: It is unclear where the CDR3 begins or ends on the DNA, so no DNA is shown, and the CDR3 is as TCRdb lists it. This chain joins TRBV10-3 and TRBJ1-2; no check of the table's D call, TRBD1, against the DNA was made. Germline-derived CDR1 and CDR2 are ENHRY and SYGVKD. 16 amino acids form the CDR3, both terminal residues included. CDR3 loop: CAISESGGFGAGTHTF.

This clonotype was detected a few times. The V gene is TRBV4-1, the J gene TRBJ2-4; D may be TRBD1 or TRBD2 (6 bases each). The V end lost 1 base, the J end lost 2 bases, and 9 bases lay between the germline ends. CDR3 size: 15 residues. From germline, CDR1 is MGHRA and CDR2 YSYEKL. The CDR3 coding sequence is TGCGCCAGCAGCCAAGTAGGGGGGACCAAAAACATTCAGTACTTC. Encoded protein: CASSQVGGTKNIQYF.

The CDR3 DNA reads as TGCAGTGCTAAAGTAGCGGGGGGAACCGCAGATACGCAGTATTTT. The encoded protein is CSAKVAGGTADTQYF. The chain uses TRBV20-1 and TRBJ2-3; TRBD2 matches 10 bases. Germline V gene data show CDR1 as DFQATT and CDR2 as SNEGSKA (reference sequence). There are 15 residues in the CDR3. The J segment lost 4 bases and the V segment lost 4 bases, leaving 8 bases of the junction unmatched.

This clonotype was detected only once. The chain links TRBV6-4 to TRBJ1-5; D is uncertain. The V end lost 4 bases, the J end lost 3 bases, and 7 bases lay between the germline ends. CDR3 length: 13 amino acids. Germline V gene lookup returns CDR1 MRHNA and CDR2 SNTAGT. This CDR3 reads CASSVQSNQPQHF. Written as DNA, the CDR3 is TGTGCCAGCAGTGTACAGTCCAATCAGCCCCAGCATTTT.

The chain is built from TRBV20-1 and TRBJ2-3; 12 bases line up with TRBD1. The J segment lost 7 bases and the V segment lost 5 bases, leaving 10 bases of the junction unmatched. CDR3 length: 15 amino acids. The germline V gene encodes CDR1 DFQATT and CDR2 SNEGSKA (reference sequence). CDR3 protein: CSARTGTGGPHTQYF. In DNA, the CDR3 is TGCAGTGCTCGCACCGGGACAGGGGGCCCCCATACGCAGTATTTT.